The entry below gives a single T cell receptor beta chain sequence along with its context. Its target is not known. The record originates from a study of cytomegalovirus exposure and HLA in healthy donors. This CDR3 has 12 amino acids. CDR1 and CDR2 (germline): MNHNS, SASEGT. The V end lost 5 bases, the J end lost 12 bases, and 14 bases lay between the germline ends. The study ran its PCR with 60 Vbeta and 13 Jbeta primers. The assay was immunoSEQ multiplex PCR, and TCRdb's table has in-frame clones only and misses some. The sample holds 55,000 to 70,000 clones, around 78% seen once. Findings and limits, study-wide: Per a later analysis, fewer than 20,000 TCR beta sequences showed association with HLA alleles at 0.05 false discovery rate. Most subjects had HLA-A and HLA-B alleles reportedly predicted accurately by TCR beta sequences. About 87% or about 30% of the time was how often most TCR beta V segments were productive, according to an earlier analysis.

The sequence was obtained from a man younger than 35 in good health and CMV-seropositive. The V and J genes are TRBV6-1 and TRBJ2-1, with D perhaps TRBD2 (6 bases). The sequenced material came from PBMCs. CDR3: CASSPEGLGQFF. Here the CDR3 DNA reads TGTGCCAGCAGTCCTGAGGGACTGGGGCAGTTCTTC.